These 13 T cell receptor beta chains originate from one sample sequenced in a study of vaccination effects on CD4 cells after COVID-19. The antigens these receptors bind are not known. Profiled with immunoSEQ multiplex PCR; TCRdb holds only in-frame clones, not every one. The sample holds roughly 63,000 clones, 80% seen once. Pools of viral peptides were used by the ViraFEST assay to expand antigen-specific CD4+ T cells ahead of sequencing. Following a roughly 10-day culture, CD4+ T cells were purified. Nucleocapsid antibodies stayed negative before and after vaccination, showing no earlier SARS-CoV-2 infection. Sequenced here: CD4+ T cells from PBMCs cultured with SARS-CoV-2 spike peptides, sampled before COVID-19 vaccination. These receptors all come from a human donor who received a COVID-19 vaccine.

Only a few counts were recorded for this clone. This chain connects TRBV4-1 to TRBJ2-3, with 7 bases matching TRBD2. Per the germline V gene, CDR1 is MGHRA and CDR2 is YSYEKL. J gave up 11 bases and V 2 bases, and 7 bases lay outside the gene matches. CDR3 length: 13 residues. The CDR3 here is CASSQHSGREQYF. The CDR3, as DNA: TGCGCCAGCAGCCAACACTCAGGGAGGGAGCAGTATTTT.

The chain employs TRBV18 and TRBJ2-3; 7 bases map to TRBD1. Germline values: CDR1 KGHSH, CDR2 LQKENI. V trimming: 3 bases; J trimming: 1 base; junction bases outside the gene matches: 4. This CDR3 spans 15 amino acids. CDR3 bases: TGTGCCAGCTCACCGAATCAGGGGGGCACAGATACGCAGTATTTT. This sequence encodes CASSPNQGGTDTQYF.

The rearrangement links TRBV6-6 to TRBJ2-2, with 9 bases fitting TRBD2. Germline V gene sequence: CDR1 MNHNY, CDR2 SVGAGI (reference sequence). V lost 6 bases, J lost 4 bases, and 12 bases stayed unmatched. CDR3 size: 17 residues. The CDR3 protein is CASSRRARAGGTGELFF. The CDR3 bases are TGTGCCAGCAGCCGACGAGCTCGAGCGGGGGGCACCGGGGAGCTGTTTTTT.

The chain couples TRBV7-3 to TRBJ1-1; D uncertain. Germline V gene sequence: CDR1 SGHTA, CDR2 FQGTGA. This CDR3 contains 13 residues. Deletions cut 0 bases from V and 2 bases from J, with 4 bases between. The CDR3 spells CASSLTRNTEAFF. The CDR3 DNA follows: TGTGCCAGCAGCTTAACCCGTAACACTGAAGCTTTCTTT.

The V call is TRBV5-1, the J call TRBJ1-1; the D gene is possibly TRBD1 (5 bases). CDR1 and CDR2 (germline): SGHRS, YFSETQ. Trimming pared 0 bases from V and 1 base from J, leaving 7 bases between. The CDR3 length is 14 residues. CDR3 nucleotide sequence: TGCGCCAGCAGCTTGGCCGGACAGAACACTGAAGCTTTCTTT. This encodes CASSLAGQNTEAFF.

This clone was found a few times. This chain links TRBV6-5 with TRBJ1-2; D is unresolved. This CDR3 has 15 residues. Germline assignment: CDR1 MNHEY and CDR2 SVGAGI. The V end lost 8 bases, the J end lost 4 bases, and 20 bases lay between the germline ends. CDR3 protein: CASCRVPGGSYGYTF. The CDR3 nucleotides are TGTGCCAGCTGTAGGGTCCCCGGCGGTTCCTATGGCTACACCTTC.

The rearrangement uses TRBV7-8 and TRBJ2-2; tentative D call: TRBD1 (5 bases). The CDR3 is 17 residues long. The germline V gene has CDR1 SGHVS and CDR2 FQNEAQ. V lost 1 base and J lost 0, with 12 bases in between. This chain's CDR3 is CASSLVGQPTNTGELFF. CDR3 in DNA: TGTGCCAGCAGCTTAGTGGGGCAACCCACGAACACCGGGGAGCTGTTTTTT.

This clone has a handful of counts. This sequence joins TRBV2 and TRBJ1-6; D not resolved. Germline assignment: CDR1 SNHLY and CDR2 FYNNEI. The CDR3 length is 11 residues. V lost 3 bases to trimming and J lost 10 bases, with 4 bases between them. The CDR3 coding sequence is TGTGCCAGCAGTGACGAGTCACCCCTCCACTTT. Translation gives CASSDESPLHF.

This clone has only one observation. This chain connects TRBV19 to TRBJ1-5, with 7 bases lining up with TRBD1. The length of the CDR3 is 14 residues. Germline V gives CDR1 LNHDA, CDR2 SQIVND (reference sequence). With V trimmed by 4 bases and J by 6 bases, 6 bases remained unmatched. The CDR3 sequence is CASSTDRLFQPQHF. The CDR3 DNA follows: TGTGCCAGTAGTACGGACAGGCTGTTTCAGCCCCAGCATTTT. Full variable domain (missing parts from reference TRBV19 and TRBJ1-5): DGGITQSPKYLFRKEGQNVTLSCEQNLNHDAMYWYRQDPGQGLRLIYYSQIVNDFQKGDIAEGYSVSREKKESFPLTVTSAQKNPTAFYLCASSTDRLFQPQHFGDGTRLSIL.

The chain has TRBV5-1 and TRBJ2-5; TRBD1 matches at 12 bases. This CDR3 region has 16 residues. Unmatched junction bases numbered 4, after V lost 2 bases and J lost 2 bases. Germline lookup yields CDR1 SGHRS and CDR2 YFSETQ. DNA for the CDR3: TGCGCCAGCAGCTTAGGGACAGGGGGCCGACAAGAGACCCAGTACTTC. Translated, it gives CASSLGTGGRQETQYF.

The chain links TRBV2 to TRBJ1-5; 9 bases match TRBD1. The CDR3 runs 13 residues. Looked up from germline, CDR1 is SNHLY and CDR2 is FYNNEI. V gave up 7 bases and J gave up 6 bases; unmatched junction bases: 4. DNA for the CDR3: TGTGCCAGCACCGAGGACAGGGGTCAGCCCCAGCATTTT. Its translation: CASTEDRGQPQHF.

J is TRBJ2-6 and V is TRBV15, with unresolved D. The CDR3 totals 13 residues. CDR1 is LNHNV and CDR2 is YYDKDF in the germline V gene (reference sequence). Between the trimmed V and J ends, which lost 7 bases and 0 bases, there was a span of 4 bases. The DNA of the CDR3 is TGTGCCACCAACCCCTCTGGGGCCAACGTCCTGACTTTC. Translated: CATNPSGANVLTF.

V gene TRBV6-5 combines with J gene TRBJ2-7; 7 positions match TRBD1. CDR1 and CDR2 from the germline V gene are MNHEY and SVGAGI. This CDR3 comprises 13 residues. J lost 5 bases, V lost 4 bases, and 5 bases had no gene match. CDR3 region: CASSLDRAHEQYV. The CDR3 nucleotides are TGTGCCAGCAGTTTAGACAGGGCCCACGAGCAGTACGTC.